The T cell receptor (beta chain) described here comes from a study of blood T cell repertoires in COVID-19. The method was immunoSEQ multiplex PCR; TCRdb's version includes in-frame clones alone and lacks a portion of them. Of under 200,000 clones detected, about 83% appear once; the ten largest clones hold approximately 19%. The CDR3 consists of 13 residues. V lost 0 bases to trimming and J lost 3 bases, with 6 bases between them. Germline values: CDR1 GTSNPN, CDR2 SVGIG (reference sequence). Input material: peripheral blood. This chain connects TRBV30 to TRBJ1-5; D gene uncertain. This TCR derives from an older woman who had recovered from COVID-19. Written as DNA, the CDR3 is TGTGCCTGGAGTGTAAACTACAATCAGCCCCAGCATTTT. This gives the protein CAWSVNYNQPQHF.